Below are 5 T cell receptor delta chains sequenced from a single sample in a study of gamma-delta chains in newborns, infants, children. TCRdb re-called clones from the reads using CATT. The profile shows fewer than 8,500 delta-chain clones, less than 2% of them singletons. The specimen sequenced was blood. The receptors come from a child who was a newborn, infant or young child, either healthy, febrile or measles-vaccinated (not recorded which).

By share of the sample, this clone is medium-sized (0.01 to 0.1%). The V gene is TRDV2, the J gene TRDJ2, with TRDD3 matching over 12 bases. CDR3 size: 17 residues. The J segment lost 4 bases and the V segment lost 1 base, leaving 6 bases of the junction unmatched. Per the germline V gene, CDR1 is GEAIGNYY and CDR2 is EKD. CDR3 in DNA: TGTGCCTGTGACACGCTGGGGGATACGCGTGAGACAGCACAACTCTTCTTT. It encodes CACDTLGDTRETAQLFF.

By frequency in the sample, this clone is large. The chain carries TRDV2 and TRDJ3; TRDD3 matches 7 bases. CDR3 length equals 19 residues. CDR1 is GEAIGNYY and CDR2 is EKD in the germline V gene. Germline trimming cut 2 bases from V and 0 bases from J; bases unmatched to any gene: 9. CDR3 protein: CACDRALGASSWDTRQMFF. CDR3 in DNA: TGTGCCTGTGACAGAGCTCTGGGGGCTAGCTCCTGGGACACCCGACAGATGTTTTTC.

In regard to this clone: Since a much larger clone is just one base distant, this may be a read error. The J gene corresponds to TRDJ2; a V gene call is absent; the DNA was not used to check the table's D call, TRDD3. This CDR3 is built from 22 residues. The CDR3 spells CALGTWPFLPSGGLWTTAQLFF. Written as DNA, the CDR3 is TGTGCTCTTGGGACTTGGCCCTTCCTTCCTTCTGGGGGATTGTGGACGACAGCACAACTCTTCTTC.

This clone has a handful of counts. The rearrangement joins TRDV1 to TRDJ1; D may match TRDD2 or TRDD3 (7 bases each). The V end was cut by 2 bases, the J end by 5 bases, with 33 bases between. The CDR3 loop spans 21 amino acids. Germline CDR1 is TSWWSYY and CDR2 is QGS. The CDR3 is CALGENIPTDFTGEYADKLIF. As DNA, the CDR3 is TGTGCTCTTGGGGAAAACATTCCTACGGATTTTACTGGGGAATACGCTGATAAACTCATCTTT.

Comments on this clone: TCRdb's listed protein matches a much larger clone and diverges from this DNA's translation at residue 5, likely through a read error; the protein shown comes from the DNA. This chain connects TRDV1 to TRDJ1; 7 nucleotides align to TRDD3. The germline CDR1 and CDR2 sequences are TSWWSYY and QGS. With 4 bases clipped from V and 4 bases from J, the junction kept 18 bases outside the gene matches. The CDR3 is made up of 18 amino acids. CDR3 nucleotide sequence: TGTGCTCTTGGGGGGGGGCCCCTCCGGGGGATGCCGATCGATAAACTCATCTTT. Translating gives CALGGGPLRGMPIDKLIF.